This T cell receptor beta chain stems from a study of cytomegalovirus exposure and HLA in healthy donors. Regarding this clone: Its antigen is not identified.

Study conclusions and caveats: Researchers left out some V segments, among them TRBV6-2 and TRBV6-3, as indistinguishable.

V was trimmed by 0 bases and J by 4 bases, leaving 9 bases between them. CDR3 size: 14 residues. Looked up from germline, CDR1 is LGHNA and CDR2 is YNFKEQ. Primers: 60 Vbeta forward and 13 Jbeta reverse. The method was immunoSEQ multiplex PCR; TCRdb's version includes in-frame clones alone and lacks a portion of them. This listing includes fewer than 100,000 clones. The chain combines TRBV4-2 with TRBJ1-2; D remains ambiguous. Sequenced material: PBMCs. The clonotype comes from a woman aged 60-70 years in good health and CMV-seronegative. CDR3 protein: CASSQDSGFYGYTF. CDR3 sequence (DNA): TGTGCCAGCAGCCAAGATTCAGGTTTCTATGGCTACACCTTC.